The following is a T cell receptor (beta chain) sequence with its context. Its cognate antigen is unknown. At a deep level, the assay was run. Assay used: immunoSEQ multiplex PCR; TCRdb lists only in-frame clones, some missing. This sample carries under 2.5 million clones, around 90% of them seen once, and the ten largest clones take 0.37%. The data derive from a study of shared clonotypes between healthy human individuals. Study information: Each donor's CD4 naive and CD4 memory cells filled three plates apiece, CD8 naive two, and CD8 memory one.

Overall study results and limits: Shared clonotypes: about 5% naive CD4, around 3.5% naive CD8, roughly 2.4% memory CD4, 0.4% memory CD8.

Splitting of CD4+ cells produced CD45RA+ naive and CD45RA-negative memory subsets. V lost 5 bases to trimming and J lost 3 bases, with 7 bases between them. Germline V gives CDR1 LNHDA, CDR2 SQIVND (reference sequence). The CDR3 has 12 amino acids. The receptor's source is a man aged 18 to 30 in good health. Some clones in this sample may be carry-over from other donors' samples. The chain joins TRBV19 to TRBJ2-5; a weak D match, TRBD1 (5 bases). The sample was naive CD4+ T cells from PBMCs. Indicated subset: CD45RA+ positively selected. The CDR3 nucleotides are TGTGCCAGTAGTCAGGGCGAAGAGACCCAGTACTTC. Its translation is CASSQGEETQYF.